The 17 T cell receptor beta chains reported below all come from one sample, sequenced in a study of CD8+ T cells in alopecia areata. Treatment: oral pan-JAK inhibitor, 5-10 mg twice daily. RNA extraction and reverse transcription yielded cDNA as sequencing template. The protocol was immunoSEQ multiplex PCR, while the TCRdb copy is restricted to in-frame clones and leaves out a portion. Of about 100,000 clones in the sample, around 60% are singletons; the top ten hold around 15%. Sequencing was performed on CD8+ T cells sorted from blood, taken at week 56, from a patient treated with tofacitinib. The receptor source for this set is a human donor with alopecia areata.

The chain uses TRBV5-5 and TRBJ1-1; tentatively, D is TRBD1 (6 bases). The CDR3 runs to 14 residues. Trimming pared 7 bases from V and 5 bases from J, leaving 18 bases between. Germline V CDR1 and CDR2: SGHKS, YYEKEE (reference sequence). CDR3 nucleotide sequence: TGTGCCAGCTATATATGGGGGCCGGAGACTGAAGCTTTCTTT. It encodes CASYIWGPETEAFF.

This clone was seen a handful of times. V usage is TRBV27 and J usage is TRBJ2-3; D remains unclear. Per the germline V gene, CDR1 is MNHEY and CDR2 is SMNVEV (reference sequence). The CDR3 has 12 residues. V lost 3 bases, J lost 6 bases, and 7 bases lay in between. This CDR3 reads CASSFGRDTQYF. In DNA form, the CDR3 reads TGTGCCAGCAGTTTTGGGCGGGATACGCAGTATTTT.

Written as DNA, the CDR3 is TGTGCCAGCAGCCTCCGGGGGGGCCAAATCGGGGAGCTGTTTTTT. Translated, it gives CASSLRGGQIGELFF. J is TRBJ2-2 and V is TRBV13; 8 bases match TRBD2. The V segment lost 5 bases and the J segment 7 bases; nucleotides outside the gene matches: 9. The germline V gene encodes CDR1 PRHDT and CDR2 FYEKMQ (reference sequence). CDR3 length equals 15 residues. Full variable domain (outside the CDR3, taken from reference TRBV13 and TRBJ2-2): AAGVIQSPRHLIKEKRETATLKCYPIPRHDTVYWYQQGPGQDPQFLISFYEKMQSDKGSIPDRFSAQQFSDYHSELNMSSLELGDSALYFCASSLRGGQIGELFFGEGSRLTVL.

This chain joins TRBV9 and TRBJ2-1; D is unresolved. The CDR3 sequence is 18 residues long. CDR1 is SGDLS, CDR2 YYNGEE, per germline. Trimming shortened V by 0 bases and J by 2 bases, and 18 bases separated the two germline ends. CDR3 nucleotides: TGTGCCAGCAGCGTAGACCGAGCCGCGGCGCTAACCTACAATGAGCAGTTCTTC. Translated: CASSVDRAAALTYNEQFF.

The chain employs TRBV7-8 and TRBJ2-7; D is perhaps TRBD1 (6 bases). Trimming left V 6 bases short and J 4 bases short, with 19 bases between. Germline assignment: CDR1 SGHVS and CDR2 FQNEAQ. The CDR3 runs to 15 residues. The CDR3 loop reads CASSTLTGWTYEQYF. CDR3 bases: TGTGCCAGCAGTACACTAACAGGGTGGACGTACGAGCAGTACTTC.

The genes are TRBV29-1 and TRBJ2-7; unclear D gene. Per the germline V gene, CDR1 is SQVTM and CDR2 is ANQGSEA. The germline V and J ends were trimmed by 6 bases and 2 bases, with 14 bases remaining between them. CDR3 length: 13 amino acids. CDR3 amino acids: CSVLLGKAYEQYF. CDR3 nucleotides: TGCAGCGTACTGTTGGGGAAAGCCTACGAGCAGTACTTC.

The rearrangement joins TRBV5-1 to TRBJ1-1, with D hard to call. Per germline, CDR1 SGHRS and CDR2 YFSETQ. The CDR3 consists of 12 residues. Deletions cut 0 bases from V and 8 bases from J, with 8 bases between. The CDR3 is CASSLGGKEAFF. CDR3 in DNA: TGCGCCAGCAGCTTGGGGGGTAAAGAAGCTTTCTTT.

The chain uses TRBV28 and TRBJ2-7, with D uncertain. The CDR3 extends over 15 amino acids. Germline V CDR1 and CDR2: MDHEN, SYDVKM. V lost 3 bases, J lost 0 bases, and 12 bases lay in between. CDR3 sequence reads: CASSLAGSSSYEQYF. CDR3 DNA sequence: TGTGCCAGCAGTTTGGCAGGCTCGAGCTCCTACGAGCAGTACTTC. The complete variable domain, with remaining parts taken from reference TRBV28 and TRBJ2-7, reads DVKVTQSSRYLVKRTGEKVFLECVQDMDHENMFWYRQDPGLGLRLIYFSYDVKMKEKGDIPEGYSVSREKKERFSLILESASTNQTSMYLCASSLAGSSSYEQYFGPGTRLTVT.

The V gene is TRBV19, the J gene TRBJ1-2, with a tentative D call TRBD1 (5 bases). Trimming removed 6 bases at V and 4 bases at J, with 12 bases between. CDR1 and CDR2 from the germline V gene are LNHDA and SQIVND (reference sequence). The CDR3 is 13 residues long. The CDR3 loop reads CASRGGHGYGYTF. The CDR3 region has the DNA TGTGCCAGTAGGGGCGGACACGGCTATGGCTACACCTTC. The full variable domain, with the rest looked up from reference TRBV19 and TRBJ1-2, is DGGITQSPKYLFRKEGQNVTLSCEQNLNHDAMYWYRQDPGQGLRLIYYSQIVNDFQKGDIAEGYSVSREKKESFPLTVTSAQKNPTAFYLCASRGGHGYGYTFGSGTRLTVV.

This chain links TRBV2 with TRBJ1-1; no clear D gene. The CDR3 runs 14 residues. Germline-derived CDR1 and CDR2 are SNHLY and FYNNEI. Trimming removed 6 bases from V and 5 bases from J, with 16 bases in between. CDR3 sequence: CASSEGRVRTEAFF. DNA for the CDR3: TGTGCCAGCAGCGAGGGAAGGGTAAGGACTGAAGCTTTCTTT.

This clone was observed a few times. An end of the junction does not agree with germline; a read error may underlie this. Other DNA sequences in the same sample also yield this CDR3. This chain links TRBV27 with TRBJ1-5, with 7 nucleotides matching TRBD1. Germline-derived CDR1 and CDR2 are MNHEY and SMNVEV (reference sequence). The CDR3 has 13 amino acids. CDR3 nucleotide sequence: TGTGCCAGCAGCTTATCAGGGGGACAGCCCCAGCATTTT. Its protein is CASSLSGGQPQHF.

This clone has more than one count but fewer than ten. The chain couples TRBV2 to TRBJ1-5; tentative D call: TRBD1 (6 bases). CDR1 is SNHLY, CDR2 FYNNEI, per germline. CDR3 size: 15 residues. V lost 5 bases, J lost 0 bases, and 11 bases lay in between. CDR3 DNA sequence: TGTGCCAGCAGTCAGGACAGTTATAGCAATCAGCCCCAGCATTTT. Translating it yields CASSQDSYSNQPQHF.

This rearrangement joins TRBV15 to TRBJ2-7, with 7 bases identical to TRBD1. Germline lookup yields CDR1 LNHNV and CDR2 YYDKDF (reference sequence). V dropped 0 bases and J dropped 5; count of bases not matched to a gene: 4. The CDR3 totals 14 residues. The CDR3 sequence: CATSREDRVHEQYF. In DNA form, the CDR3 reads TGTGCCACCAGCAGAGAAGACAGGGTCCACGAGCAGTACTTC.

The rearrangement uses TRBV5-1 and TRBJ1-4, with D possibly being TRBD1 (6 bases). Germline CDR1 SGHRS, CDR2 YFSETQ. Trimming took 3 bases from V and 3 from J, leaving 9 bases between them. CDR3 size: 14 residues. CDR3 amino acids: CASSSRGANEKLFF. The CDR3 DNA reads TGCGCCAGCAGCTCCAGGGGTGCTAATGAAAAACTGTTTTTT.

The rearrangement links TRBV6-4 to TRBJ2-2; tentatively, D is TRBD1 or TRBD2 (6 bases each). The CDR3 covers 15 residues. V shed 5 bases and J shed 5 bases, with 15 bases lying between them. Germline loops: CDR1 MRHNA, CDR2 SNTAGT. The DNA for the CDR3 is TGTGCCAGCAGTCCGCAGTCGGGGGCAACCGGGGAGCTGTTTTTT. Amino acid sequence: CASSPQSGATGELFF.

The J gene is TRBJ1-1, the V gene TRBV9, with a tentative D call TRBD1 (5 bases). CDR1 is SGDLS, CDR2 YYNGEE, per germline. The CDR3 has 15 residues. Trimming cost V 4 bases and J 0 bases, with 13 bases left between them. The CDR3 DNA is TGTGCCAGCAGCATCCTACAGGAGGTGAACACTGAAGCTTTCTTT. This translates into CASSILQEVNTEAFF. Combining the CDR3 with reference TRBV9 and TRBJ1-1 gives the whole variable domain DSGVTQTPKHLITATGQRVTLRCSPRSGDLSVYWYQQSLDQGLQFLIQYYNGEERAKGNILERFSAQQFPDLHSELNLSSLELGDSALYFCASSILQEVNTEAFFGQGTRLTVV.

This clone was found a few times. The rearrangement links TRBV30 to TRBJ2-2, with TRBD2 matching over 8 bases. Trimming cost V 1 base and J 4 bases; bases outside gene matches: 14. This CDR3 is 18 amino acids long. CDR1 GTSNPN and CDR2 SVGIG come from the germline V gene (reference sequence). The CDR3 region has the DNA TGTGCCTGGAGTGCATCTAGCGGGCTTTTCCGGGGCACCGGGGAGCTGTTTTTT. The encoded protein is CAWSASSGLFRGTGELFF.